This record looks at one TCR beta chain sequence and its context. Its antigen is unknown. No base quality values were provided; no much bigger clone lies one nucleotide off. On a MiSeq, deep resolution sequencing aimed for a depth between 1 in 1 million and 1 in 200,000 T cells, with each clonotype covered around 9.2x on average. The immunoSEQ hsTCRB Kit was used to generate the TCR beta libraries. As for the authors' bioinformatics: The data were analyzed with ImmunoSEQ Analyzer and ImmunoSEQ Data Assistant, and V, D and J gene assignments followed IMGT definitions. Clonality, which ranges from 0 to 1, was calculated as one minus the normalized Shannon entropy of productive rearrangement frequencies. Only overrepresented clonotypes making up at least 0.05% of the repertoire of each patient were included in the public clonotype analysis. Thirteen repertoires from age-matched healthy donors, obtained from immuneACCESS, served as clonality controls. TCRdb carries this immuneACCESS record with in-frame sequences only. Its versions omit some clonotypes, under half of them owing to an unresolved V gene in the studies checked, with the rest unexplained. V and J calls plus clone size are reproduced from that table; the DNA served to infer D and trimming. The sample table shows approximately 23,000 clones, and approximately 72% are seen once. 6% to 9% of the sample is taken by the ten largest.

For TCR beta library preparation, approximately 1.9 micrograms of genomic DNA was extracted from cryopreserved PBMCs. Longitudinal blood samples from CLL patients on ibrutinib monotherapy were analyzed using high-throughput TCR beta sequencing. The patients took part in an open-label, single-center phase 2 trial of ibrutinib monotherapy. The CDR3 runs 16 amino acids, cysteine and phenylalanine included. Here the CDR3 DNA is all that survives: 48 bases in frame from base 1. CDR1 and CDR2 (LNHNV, YYDKDF) derive from the germline V gene (reference sequence). Cut back by 1 base and 0 bases, the V and J ends lie 12 bases apart. This sample was included in a study of cytotoxic CD8 clonotypes in ibrutinib-treated CLL (dated by TCRdb to 2020 to 2023). A note on the overall study: The cohort included around 15 treatment-naive and under 13 relapsed/refractory patients; some 18 were IGHV unmutated. Samples at response were collected after a median of approximately twelve months of treatment, with a range of roughly 6 to 36 months. Longitudinal samples were available for about 30% of the 86 trial participants. On average, each sample had roughly 250,000 productive templates and almost 95,000 productive rearrangements. Cryopreserved peripheral blood mononuclear cells were collected at three points: before therapy, at response, and at either sustained remission or disease progression. Responses were partial in roughly 24 patients and complete in 2; after median approximately 69 months follow-up, 14 stayed in remission and approximately twelve progressed.

Overall study results and their limits: Sampling times were not matched between sustained-remission and progressing patients, and lymph node repertoires were not studied. Public clonotypes were found to be uncommon and were observed to contract or remain stable during treatment; the increase in clonality was shown to reflect expansion of private clonotypes at ibrutinib response. An increase in clonality was observed at ibrutinib response, with clonality remaining stable during sustained remission and falling back toward baseline at progression. Baseline clonality was found to be higher than that of age-matched healthy donors and was strongly correlated with circulating CD8+ T-cell counts.

The chain couples TRBV15 to TRBJ1-1; no confident D gene assignment can be made. Sample: PBMCs, taken before ibrutinib treatment. This TCR was sampled from a human donor with chronic lymphocytic leukemia. Read as DNA, the sequence is TGTGCCACCAGCAGAGGTTTGCGTAGAATGAACACTGAAGCTTTCTTT. Translated, it gives CATSRGLRRMNTEAFF.